Shown below are 9 T cell receptor beta chains from a single sample sequenced in a study of cytomegalovirus exposure and HLA in healthy donors. It was with 60 Vbeta and 13 Jbeta primers that the PCR ran. Data came from immunoSEQ multiplex PCR; TCRdb stores just in-frame clones and leaves some out. The table shows roughly 120,000 clones, with under 80% occurring only once. Sequencing was done on a sample of PBMCs. The receptors stem from a woman in her forties or fifties in good health and CMV-seropositive.

The rearrangement links TRBV6-5 to TRBJ1-2; 7 bases line up with TRBD1. Germline V gives CDR1 MNHEY, CDR2 SVGAGI. The CDR3 has 15 amino acids. V lost 7 bases and J lost 2; bases outside the gene matches: 10. This chain's CDR3 is CASTGGIGGNYGYTF. The CDR3, as DNA: TGTGCCAGCACAGGGGGGATTGGGGGCAACTATGGCTACACCTTC.

The V gene is TRBV2, the J gene TRBJ2-7; 9 bases are shared with TRBD1. The CDR3 spans 16 residues. The V gene's germline CDR1 is SNHLY and CDR2 FYNNEI. The V and J ends lost 6 bases and 5 bases, in that order; junction bases with no gene match: 14. CDR3 region: CASRGPVRYRGHEQYF. The CDR3 coding sequence is TGTGCCAGCAGAGGTCCGGTCCGCTACAGGGGGCACGAGCAGTACTTC.

J is TRBJ2-7 and V is TRBV18; 7 bases line up with TRBD2. The length of the CDR3 is 13 residues. Trimming cost V 3 bases and J 5 bases; bases outside gene matches: 4. Germline V gene sequence: CDR1 KGHSH, CDR2 LQKENI. As DNA, the CDR3 is TGTGCCAGCTCACCGGGGGAGGGTCACGAGCAGTACTTC. It translates to CASSPGEGHEQYF.

The chain carries TRBV12-5 and TRBJ1-5, with D unresolved. In germline, CDR1 is LGHNT, CDR2 FRNRAP. The CDR3 consists of 18 residues. V gave up 4 bases and J gave up 0 bases, with 19 bases separating them. In DNA, the CDR3 is TGTGCTAGTGGTTCGACCCTCTTCTTGGGCTATAGCAATCAGCCCCAGCATTTT. This sequence encodes CASGSTLFLGYSNQPQHF.

This clone has just a few counts. The genes are TRBV7-9 and TRBJ2-4, with 7 bases fitting TRBD1. The V and J ends lost 4 bases and 5 bases, in that order; junction bases with no gene match: 5. Germline values: CDR1 SEHNR, CDR2 FQNEAQ (reference sequence). The CDR3 sequence is 14 residues long. CDR3 sequence reads: CASSSGGGENIQYF. The CDR3 DNA follows: TGTGCCAGCAGCTCAGGGGGTGGCGAAAACATTCAGTACTTC.

This sequence joins TRBV21-1 and TRBJ2-1; the table's D call of TRBD2 was not tested on the DNA. TRBV21-1 is termed a pseudogene. This CDR3 contains 19 residues. The CDR3 is CASSHRGGAPPSSYNEQFF. In DNA form, the CDR3 reads TGTGCCAGCAGCCACCGCGGGGGGGCTCCCCCGAGCTCCTACAATGAGCAGTTCTTC.

This chain uses TRBV18 with TRBJ2-2; tentatively, D is TRBD2 (5 bases). The germline gives CDR1 KGHSH, CDR2 LQKENI. Trimming removed 3 bases from V and 7 bases from J, with 15 bases in between. CDR3 length: 15 amino acids. In DNA form, the CDR3 reads TGTGCCAGCTCACCTCTGACTCGGAGGTACGGGGAGCTGTTTTTT. It encodes CASSPLTRRYGELFF.

The V gene is TRBV7-3, the J gene TRBJ2-3, with unresolved D. This CDR3 contains 14 residues. V dropped 3 bases and J dropped 2 bases, with 9 bases sitting between them. In germline, CDR1 is SGHTA, CDR2 FQGTGA. CDR3 residues: CASSFTGSTDTQYF. The CDR3 DNA sequence: TGTGCCAGCAGCTTTACCGGGTCCACAGATACGCAGTATTTT.

This clone came up a few times. The rearrangement links TRBV13 to TRBJ2-1, with TRBD2 matching 10 bases. The CDR3 spans 16 residues. Trimming removed 5 bases from V and 7 bases from J; junction bases left unmatched: 11. Germline lookup yields CDR1 PRHDT and CDR2 FYEKMQ (reference sequence). The CDR3 loop is CASSQIAGGRQNEQFF. CDR3 nucleotide sequence: TGTGCCAGCAGCCAGATAGCGGGAGGCCGCCAGAATGAGCAGTTCTTC. Drawing the rest from reference TRBV13 and TRBJ2-1, the complete variable domain is AAGVIQSPRHLIKEKRETATLKCYPIPRHDTVYWYQQGPGQDPQFLISFYEKMQSDKGSIPDRFSAQQFSDYHSELNMSSLELGDSALYFCASSQIAGGRQNEQFFGPGTRLTVL.